The sequence of this T cell receptor beta chain was determined in a study of blood T cell repertoires in COVID-19. About the research overall: Whether acute or convalescent, the COVID-19 samples came from the United States, Italy and Spain. Sources were T cells, B-cell-depleted T cells, or PBMCs; the material itself was cDNA or gDNA.

The CDR3 is 17 residues long. V gave up 3 bases and J gave up 5 bases; unmatched junction bases: 12. CDR1 is KGHSH, CDR2 LQKENI, per germline. As processed by the authors: Amplification of reference gene primers provided the estimated nucleated cell counts. TCRdb's copy holds only in-frame clones and misses some; the assay was immunoSEQ multiplex PCR. From that table come the V and J calls and clone size; the DNA was used to work out D and trimming. The data show around 180,000 clones, roughly 77% seen once. The chain employs TRBV18 and TRBJ2-1, with 8 bases aligning to TRBD2. The receptor was isolated from a woman aged 80 or over with COVID-19, enrolled during active disease. Material for sequencing was peripheral blood. CDR3 DNA: TGTGCCAGCTCACCTTATCGGACTAGCAATAATCACAATGAGCAGTTCTTC. This encodes CASSPYRTSNNHNEQFF.